These 2 T cell receptor beta chains share one sample of origin, sequenced in a study of chemoradiotherapy in HPV16-positive cancers. Assay: immunoSEQ multiplex PCR; the TCRdb copy retains only in-frame clones and omits some. The sample shows roughly 4,700 clones, 90% of them seen only once. Specimen: tumor tissue, collected from a patient who underwent chemoradiotherapy. These TCRs come from a human donor with HPV-associated anogenital cancer.

The chain has TRBV7-3 and TRBJ1-1; D is ambiguous. CDR3 length equals 13 residues. CDR1 and CDR2 from the germline V gene are SGHTA and FQGTGA. The germline V and J ends were trimmed by 6 bases and 0 bases, with 8 bases remaining between them. CDR3 region: CASSFRVNTEAFF. Written as DNA, the CDR3 is TGTGCCAGCAGTTTCCGGGTGAACACTGAAGCTTTCTTT.

V usage is TRBV28 and J usage is TRBJ2-3, with 13 bases identical to TRBD2. V shed 7 bases and J 5 bases; nucleotides not matched to a gene: 15. CDR1 is MDHEN, CDR2 SYDVKM, per germline. The CDR3 sequence is 18 residues long. The CDR3 spells CASITPGLAGLREDTQYF. CDR3 coding DNA: TGTGCCAGCATAACCCCGGGACTAGCGGGGTTAAGAGAAGATACGCAGTATTTT.